This is a list of T cell receptor beta chains from one sample in a study of cytomegalovirus exposure and HLA in healthy donors. The method was immunoSEQ multiplex PCR; TCRdb's version includes in-frame clones alone and lacks a portion of them. The sample has approximately 210,000 clones; 60% to 80% are singletons. The specimen was PBMCs. Receptors originate from a male donor in good health and CMV-seronegative. The CDR3 runs from the conserved cysteine through the conserved F or W. The order of the fields is J gene, V gene, clone size, D gene, CDR3 DNA, CDR3 protein. The D gene is left open where the match is weak. A row's size may be missing; if present it is once, few, many or a size class.

TRBJ2-1,TRBV27,.,TRBD2,TGTGCCAGCAGTTTAACTGCGGGAGTAGCATACAATGAGCAGTTCTTC,CASSLTAGVAYNEQFF
TRBJ1-1,TRBV19,.,.,TGTGCCAGTAGTGGTGCAGACAGGCGGTGGGGCACTGAAGCTTTCTTT,CASSGADRRWGTEAFF
TRBJ2-7,TRBV7-2,.,.,TGCGCCAGCAGCTTAGACTTGCGCTCCTACGAGCAGTACTTC,CASSLDLRSYEQYF
TRBJ2-3,TRBV5-1,.,.,TGCGCCAGCAGCTTGGCCGCGAAGCCAGATACGCAGTATTTT,CASSLAAKPDTQYF
TRBJ2-1,TRBV19,.,TRBD2,TGTGCCAGTAGTAGGGAGCGGGGGGACAGCTACAATGAGCAGTTCTTC,CASSRERGDSYNEQFF
TRBJ1-5,TRBV7-8,.,.,TGTGCCAGCAGCTTACGGGGGAAGGACAATCAGCCCCAGCATTTT,CASSLRGKDNQPQHF
TRBJ2-7,TRBV5-5,.,.,TGTGCCAGCACCCCCGCCCCCGGGCCTGGAGGCTACGAGCAGTACTTC,CASTPAPGPGGYEQYF
TRBJ2-5,TRBV5-1,.,TRBD2,TGCGCCAGCAGCTGGGGACTAGCGGGGCAAGAGACCCAGTACTTC,CASSWGLAGQETQYF
TRBJ2-1,TRBV10-3,once,.,TGTGCCATCACCGGGAGCGCTTACAATGAGCAGTTCTTC,CAITGSAYNEQFF
TRBJ2-1,TRBV28,few,.,TGTGCCAGTCGCGTGGCCGGGTCCTACAATGAGCAGTTCTTC,CASRVAGSYNEQFF
TRBJ1-3,TRBV15,once,.,TGTGCCACCAGCAGAGTAGCGGTAGATAACACCATATATTTT,CATSRVAVDNTIYF
TRBJ2-2,TRBV7-9,.,.,TGTGCCAGCAGCCGGGACTCCGGGACCGGGGAGCTGTTTTTT,CASSRDSGTGELFF
TRBJ2-4,TRBV6-6,.,.,TGTGCCAGCAGTCCCCCCCTTACGGTAGCCAAAAACATTCAGTACTTC,CASSPPLTVAKNIQYF
TRBJ1-6,TRBV2,.,.,TGTGCCAGCCTAACTACCTGGGGGGGTAAGGATTCACCCCTCCACTTT,CASLTTWGGKDSPLHF
TRBJ1-2,TRBV15,.,.,TGTGCCACCGATTCTGGGCAGGGGAGCGATGGCTACACCTTC,CATDSGQGSDGYTF
TRBJ1-2,TRBV9,.,TRBD1,TGTGCCAGCAGCGTAGCCCGAGGACAGGGGGAATACTATGGCTACACCTTC,CASSVARGQGEYYGYTF
TRBJ2-2,TRBV11-2,.,TRBD2,TGTGCCAGCAGCCGGCTCCGGGGGGGACGCACCGGGGAGCTGTTTTTT,CASSRLRGGRTGELFF
TRBJ1-1,TRBV2,.,.,TGTGCCAGCATAGAACCCCTGAGGAGCACTGAAGCTTTCTTT,CASIEPLRSTEAFF
TRBJ1-2,TRBV28,.,TRBD1,TGTGCCAGCAGCCGGCCGGGACAGGGGTGGGACACCTTC,CASSRPGQGWDTF
TRBJ1-1,TRBV7-2,.,.,TGTGCCAGCAGCTTATGGGGCCTGAACACTGAAGCTTTCTTT,CASSLWGLNTEAFF
TRBJ1-5,TRBV25-1,.,.,TGTGCCAGCAGTGAAACAGGGCTAAGCAATCAGCCCCAGCATTTT,CASSETGLSNQPQHF
TRBJ2-7,TRBV10-3,.,TRBD1,TGTGCCATCAGTCTGGGACAGGGGGACGAGCAGTACTTC,CAISLGQGDEQYF
TRBJ1-2,TRBV30,.,.,TGTGCCTGGGACCTTGGGGGGGCCGGCTATGGCTACACCTTC,CAWDLGGAGYGYTF
TRBJ2-2,TRBV10-3,few,.,TGTGCCATCAGAGGGGACTGGAGAAGAGGCGGGGAGCTGTTTTTT,CAIRGDWRRGGELFF
TRBJ2-2,TRBV15,.,TRBD1,TGTGCCACAGAAACAGGGGGCAAAACCGGGGAGCTGTTTTTT,CATETGGKTGELFF
TRBJ2-5,TRBV5-4,.,.,TGTGCCAGCAGCTTGGGGGCGCAAGAGACCCAGTACTTC,CASSLGAQETQYF
TRBJ1-5,TRBV27,.,TRBD1,TGTGCCAGCAGTAGATATGGACAGGCCCTGGAGCCCCAGCATTTT,CASSRYGQALEPQHF
TRBJ2-1,TRBV14,.,TRBD2,TGTGCCAGCAGCCCGGGACTAGCGGGAAACAATGAGCAGTTCTTC,CASSPGLAGNNEQFF
TRBJ2-5,TRBV5-4,once,.,TGTGCCAGCAGCGGGCGACAGGGAGGTACGGAGACCCAGTACTTC,CASSGRQGGTETQYF
TRBJ1-1,TRBV9,.,.,TGTGCCAGCAGCGATGCTATCGGCACTGAAGCTTTCTTT,CASSDAIGTEAFF
TRBJ2-7,TRBV27,.,.,TGTGCCAGCACCCGCCGGGGAGCCCAGACCCGTTACGAGCAGTACTTC,CASTRRGAQTRYEQYF
TRBJ2-3,TRBV18,.,.,TGTGCCAGCTCCTTTATTACAGATACGCAGTATTTT,CASSFITDTQYF
TRBJ2-7,TRBV5-1,.,.,TGCGCCAGCAGCTTGGGCAGGGCCGAGCAGTACTTC,CASSLGRAEQYF
TRBJ2-3,TRBV10-3,few,TRBD2,TGTGCCATCACCCCGACTAGCGGGGACCCCACAGATACGCAGTATTTT,CAITPTSGDPTDTQYF
TRBJ2-3,TRBV5-1,few,.,TGCGCCAGCAGCTTGGGACCTAGCAGTAGCACAGATACGCAGTATTTT,CASSLGPSSSTDTQYF
TRBJ1-1,TRBV7-3,.,.,TGTGCCAGCAGCTCCCGCGCGGGCACTGAAGCTTTCTTT,CASSSRAGTEAFF
TRBJ2-7,TRBV6-5,.,.,TGTGCCAGCAGTTACTCGCGACTATACTCCTACGAGCAGTACTTC,CASSYSRLYSYEQYF
TRBJ2-6,TRBV7-2,.,.,TGTGCCAGCAGCTTAGCCGCAGCGTCTGGGGCCAACGTCCTGACTTTC,CASSLAAASGANVLTF
TRBJ2-4,TRBV19,.,TRBD2,TGTGCCAGTAGAAGGTCTAGCGGGGAAAACATTCAGTACTTC,CASRRSSGENIQYF
TRBJ1-4,TRBV13,.,.,TGTGCCAGCAGCTCCGGTAGGGGTCTGGGTGAAAAACTGTTTTTT,CASSSGRGLGEKLFF
TRBJ2-2,TRBV19,.,TRBD1,TGTGCCAGTAGTTCAGGGGGCGCTAGCACCGGGGAGCTGTTTTTT,CASSSGGASTGELFF
TRBJ2-6,TRBV28,once,.,TGTGCCAGCAGTTGGGGGGGCTCCCCGAGCTCTGGGGCCAACGTCCTGACTTTC,CASSWGGSPSSGANVLTF
TRBJ2-1,TRBV9,.,TRBD2,TGTGCCAGCAGCGATCTAGCGGGATTCTACAATGAGCAGTTCTTC,CASSDLAGFYNEQFF
TRBJ1-4,TRBV5-6,.,.,TGTGCCAGCAGGGGAGGATCCCTTAGTGAAAAACTGTTTTTT,CASRGGSLSEKLFF
TRBJ1-3,TRBV9,.,.,TGTGCCAGCAGCGTAGGGTGGGCAGGGGAGAACACCATATATTTT,CASSVGWAGENTIYF
TRBJ1-5,TRBV28,few,.,TGTGCCAGCAGTTTATCAGGGTTCGGGAATCAGCCCCAGCATTTT,CASSLSGFGNQPQHF
TRBJ1-2,TRBV7-2,few,.,TGTGCCAGCAGCTTAAGGCAGGCTAGCTACACCTTC,CASSLRQASYTF
TRBJ1-1,TRBV7-2,.,.,TGTGCCAGCAGCTCGAGAGGACAGACTGAAGCTTTCTTT,CASSSRGQTEAFF
TRBJ2-2,TRBV7-2,.,TRBD1,TGTGCCAGCAGCTCCGACAGGGCGGGCACCGGGGAGCTGTTTTTT,CASSSDRAGTGELFF